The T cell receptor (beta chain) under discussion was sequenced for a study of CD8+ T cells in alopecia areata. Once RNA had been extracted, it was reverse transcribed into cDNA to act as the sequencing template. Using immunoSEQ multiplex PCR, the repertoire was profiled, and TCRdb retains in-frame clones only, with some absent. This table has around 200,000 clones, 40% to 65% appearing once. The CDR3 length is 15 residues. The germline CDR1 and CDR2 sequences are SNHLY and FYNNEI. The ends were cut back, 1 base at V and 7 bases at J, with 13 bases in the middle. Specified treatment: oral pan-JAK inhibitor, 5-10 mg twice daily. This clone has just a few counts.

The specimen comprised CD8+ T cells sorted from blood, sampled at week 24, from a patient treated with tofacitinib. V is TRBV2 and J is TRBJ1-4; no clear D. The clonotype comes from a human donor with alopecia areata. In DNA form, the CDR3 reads TGTGCCAGCAGTGAAGACCCATGGCCGGGTGAAAAACTGTTTTTT. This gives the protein CASSEDPWPGEKLFF. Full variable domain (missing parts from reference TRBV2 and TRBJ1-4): EPEVTQTPSHQVTQMGQEVILRCVPISNHLYFYWYRQILGQKVEFLVSFYNNEISEKSEIFDDQFSVERPDGSNFTLKIRSTKLEDSAMYFCASSEDPWPGEKLFFGSGTQLSVL.